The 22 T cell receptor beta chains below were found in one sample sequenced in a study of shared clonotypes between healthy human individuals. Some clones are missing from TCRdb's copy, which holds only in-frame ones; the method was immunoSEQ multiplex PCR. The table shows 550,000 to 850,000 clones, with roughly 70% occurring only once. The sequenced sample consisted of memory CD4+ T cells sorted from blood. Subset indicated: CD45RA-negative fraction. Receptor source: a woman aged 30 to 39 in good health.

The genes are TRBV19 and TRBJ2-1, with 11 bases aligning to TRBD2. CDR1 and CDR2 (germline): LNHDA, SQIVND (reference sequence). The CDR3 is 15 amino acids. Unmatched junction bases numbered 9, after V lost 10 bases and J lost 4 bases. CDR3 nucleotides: TGTGCCACAAATTCCGGGACTAGCGGATACAATGAGCAGTTCTTC. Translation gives CATNSGTSGYNEQFF.

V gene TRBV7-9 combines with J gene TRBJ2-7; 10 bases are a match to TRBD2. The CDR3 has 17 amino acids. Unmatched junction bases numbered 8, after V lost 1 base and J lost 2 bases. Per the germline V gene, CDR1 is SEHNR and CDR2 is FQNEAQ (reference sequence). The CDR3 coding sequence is TGTGCCAGCAGCTTAGATCTGGGACTAGCGAAAACCTACGAGCAGTACTTC. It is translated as CASSLDLGLAKTYEQYF.

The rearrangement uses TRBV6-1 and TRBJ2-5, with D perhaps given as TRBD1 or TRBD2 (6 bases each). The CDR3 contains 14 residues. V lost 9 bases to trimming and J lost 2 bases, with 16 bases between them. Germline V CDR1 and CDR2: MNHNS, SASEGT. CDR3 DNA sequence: TGTGCCAGTCATAGGGGGGATGAACAAGAGACCCAGTACTTC. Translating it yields CASHRGDEQETQYF.

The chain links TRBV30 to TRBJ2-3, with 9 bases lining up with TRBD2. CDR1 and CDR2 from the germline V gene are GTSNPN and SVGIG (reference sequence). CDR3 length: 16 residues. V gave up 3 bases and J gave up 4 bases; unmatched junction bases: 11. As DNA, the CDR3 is TGTGCCTGGAGGGCGGGAGGGCCTTCGGGTGCAGATACGCAGTATTTT. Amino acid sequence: CAWRAGGPSGADTQYF.

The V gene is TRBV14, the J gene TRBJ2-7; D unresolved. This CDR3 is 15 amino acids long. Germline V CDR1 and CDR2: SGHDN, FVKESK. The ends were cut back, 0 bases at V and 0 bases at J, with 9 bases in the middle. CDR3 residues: CASSQDWRNSYEQYF. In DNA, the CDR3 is TGTGCCAGCAGCCAAGATTGGCGGAACTCCTACGAGCAGTACTTC. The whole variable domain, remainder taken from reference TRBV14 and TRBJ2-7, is EAGVTQFPSHSVIEKGQTVTLRCDPISGHDNLYWYRRVMGKEIKFLLHFVKESKQDESGMPNNRFLAERTGGTYSTLKVQPAELEDSGVYFCASSQDWRNSYEQYFGPGTRLTVT.

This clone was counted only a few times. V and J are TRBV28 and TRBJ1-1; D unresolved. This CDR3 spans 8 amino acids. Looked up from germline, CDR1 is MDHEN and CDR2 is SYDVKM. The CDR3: CRETEAFF. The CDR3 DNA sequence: TGTCGGGAGACTGAAGCTTTCTTT.

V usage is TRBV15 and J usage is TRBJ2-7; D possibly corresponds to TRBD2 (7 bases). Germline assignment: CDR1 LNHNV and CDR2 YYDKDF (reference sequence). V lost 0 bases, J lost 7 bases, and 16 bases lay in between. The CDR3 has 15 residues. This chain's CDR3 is CATSRDLAGEGEQYF. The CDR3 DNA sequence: TGTGCCACCAGCAGAGATCTGGCAGGGGAGGGGGAGCAGTACTTC.

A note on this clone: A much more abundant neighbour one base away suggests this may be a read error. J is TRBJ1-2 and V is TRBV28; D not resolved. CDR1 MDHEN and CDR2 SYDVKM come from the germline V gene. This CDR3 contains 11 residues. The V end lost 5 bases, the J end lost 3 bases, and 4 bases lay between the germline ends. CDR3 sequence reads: CASSPDYGYTF. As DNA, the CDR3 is TGTGCCAGCAGTCCCGACTATGGCTACACCTTC.

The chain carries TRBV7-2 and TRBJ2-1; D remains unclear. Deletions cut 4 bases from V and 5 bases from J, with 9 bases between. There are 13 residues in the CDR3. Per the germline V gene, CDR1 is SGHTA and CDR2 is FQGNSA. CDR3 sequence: CASSSSFHNEQFF. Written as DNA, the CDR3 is TGTGCCAGCAGCTCTAGTTTCCACAATGAGCAGTTCTTC.

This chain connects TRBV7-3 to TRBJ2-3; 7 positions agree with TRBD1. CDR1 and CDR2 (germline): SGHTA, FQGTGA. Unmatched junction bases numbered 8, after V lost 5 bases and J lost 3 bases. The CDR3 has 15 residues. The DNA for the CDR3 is TGTGCCAGCAGCCGACAGGGTGTAGTAACAGATACGCAGTATTTT. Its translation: CASSRQGVVTDTQYF. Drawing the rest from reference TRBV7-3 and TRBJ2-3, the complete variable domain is GAGVSQTPSNKVTEKGKYVELRCDPISGHTALYWYRQSLGQGPEFLIYFQGTGAADDSGLPNDRFFAVRPEGSVSTLKIQRTERGDSAVYLCASSRQGVVTDTQYFGPGTRLTVL.

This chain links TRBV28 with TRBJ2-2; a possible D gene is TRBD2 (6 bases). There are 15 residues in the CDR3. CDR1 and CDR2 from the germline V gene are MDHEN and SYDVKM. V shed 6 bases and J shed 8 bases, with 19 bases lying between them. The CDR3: CASSPAEGQSGELFF. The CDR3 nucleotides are TGTGCCAGCAGCCCTGCGGAGGGGCAATCTGGGGAGCTGTTTTTT.

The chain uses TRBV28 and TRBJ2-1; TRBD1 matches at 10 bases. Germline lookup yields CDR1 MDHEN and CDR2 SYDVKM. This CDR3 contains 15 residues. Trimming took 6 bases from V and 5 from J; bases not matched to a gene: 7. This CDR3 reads CASRNAGTGDNEQFF. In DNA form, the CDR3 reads TGTGCCAGCAGAAACGCCGGGACAGGGGACAATGAGCAGTTCTTC.

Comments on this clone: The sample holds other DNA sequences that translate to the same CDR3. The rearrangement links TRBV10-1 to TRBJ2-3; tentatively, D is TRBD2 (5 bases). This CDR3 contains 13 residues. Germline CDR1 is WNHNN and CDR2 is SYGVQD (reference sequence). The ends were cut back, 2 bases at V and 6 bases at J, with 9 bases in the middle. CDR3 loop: CASSERGADTQYF. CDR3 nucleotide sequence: TGCGCCAGCAGTGAGCGGGGAGCGGATACGCAGTATTTT.

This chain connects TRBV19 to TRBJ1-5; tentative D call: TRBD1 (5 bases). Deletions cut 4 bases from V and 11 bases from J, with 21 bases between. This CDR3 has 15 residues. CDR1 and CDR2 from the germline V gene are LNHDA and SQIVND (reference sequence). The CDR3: CASSTTGDASTAQHF. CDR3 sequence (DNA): TGTGCCAGTAGTACCACAGGAGATGCATCAACGGCCCAGCATTTT.

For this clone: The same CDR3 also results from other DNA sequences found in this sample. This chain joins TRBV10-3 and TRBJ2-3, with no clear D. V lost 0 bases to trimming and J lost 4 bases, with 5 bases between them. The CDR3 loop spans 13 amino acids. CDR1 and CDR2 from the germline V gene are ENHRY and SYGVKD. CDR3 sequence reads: CAISESGADTQYF. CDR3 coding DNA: TGTGCCATCAGTGAGTCGGGTGCAGATACGCAGTATTTT.

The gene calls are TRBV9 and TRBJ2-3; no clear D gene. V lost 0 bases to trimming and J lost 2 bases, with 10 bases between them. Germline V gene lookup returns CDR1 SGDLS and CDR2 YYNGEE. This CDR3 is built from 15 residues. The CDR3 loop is CASSVDGETTDTQYF. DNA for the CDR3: TGTGCCAGCAGCGTAGATGGGGAAACCACAGATACGCAGTATTTT.

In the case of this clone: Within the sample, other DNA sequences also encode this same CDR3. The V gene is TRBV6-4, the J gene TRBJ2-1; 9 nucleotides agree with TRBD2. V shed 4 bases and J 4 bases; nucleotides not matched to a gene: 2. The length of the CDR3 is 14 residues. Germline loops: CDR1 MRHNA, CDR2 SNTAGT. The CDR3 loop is CASSVLAGYNEQFF. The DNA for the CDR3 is TGTGCCAGCAGTGTACTAGCGGGTTACAATGAGCAGTTCTTC.

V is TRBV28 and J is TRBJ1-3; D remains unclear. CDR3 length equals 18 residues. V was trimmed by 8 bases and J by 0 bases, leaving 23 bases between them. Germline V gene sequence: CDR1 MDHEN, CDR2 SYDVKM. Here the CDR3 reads CASGIGQAVDHSGNTIYF. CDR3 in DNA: TGTGCCAGCGGGATCGGCCAGGCGGTAGATCACTCTGGAAACACCATATATTTT.

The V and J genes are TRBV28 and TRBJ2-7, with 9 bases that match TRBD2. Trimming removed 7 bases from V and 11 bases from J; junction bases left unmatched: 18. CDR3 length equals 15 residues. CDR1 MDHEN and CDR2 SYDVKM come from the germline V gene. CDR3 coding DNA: TGTGCCAGCACTGAGCCCGGCGGGAGGGCCTTTTCGAAGTACTTC. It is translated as CASTEPGGRAFSKYF.

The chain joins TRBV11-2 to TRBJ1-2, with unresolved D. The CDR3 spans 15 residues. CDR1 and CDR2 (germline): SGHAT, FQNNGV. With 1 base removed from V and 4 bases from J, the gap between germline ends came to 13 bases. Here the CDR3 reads CASSLGFGTPYGYTF. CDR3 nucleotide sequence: TGTGCCAGCAGCTTAGGATTTGGAACACCCTATGGCTACACCTTC.

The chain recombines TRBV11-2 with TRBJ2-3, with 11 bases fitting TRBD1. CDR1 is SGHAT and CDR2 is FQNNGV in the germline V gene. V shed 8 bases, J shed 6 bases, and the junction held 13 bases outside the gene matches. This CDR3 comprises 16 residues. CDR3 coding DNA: TGTGCCAGCCAGCTTTGGGGACAGGGGGAAGGGGATACGCAGTATTTT. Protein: CASQLWGQGEGDTQYF.

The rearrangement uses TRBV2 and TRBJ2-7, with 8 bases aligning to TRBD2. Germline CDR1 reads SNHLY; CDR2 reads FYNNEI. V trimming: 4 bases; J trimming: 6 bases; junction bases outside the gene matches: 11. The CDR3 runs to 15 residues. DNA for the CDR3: TGTGCCAGCAGTGCTTTGAGCGGGAGTGGGCGCGAGCAGTACTTC. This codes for CASSALSGSGREQYF.